This TCR beta chain derives from a study of T cells after posttransplantation cyclophosphamide listed by TCRdb under 2016. Regarding the complete study: Using TRB sequencing, the study followed how the T cell repertoire rebuilt after myeloablative bone marrow transplantation with posttransplantation cyclophosphamide given as GVHD prophylaxis. TRB sequencing was performed on blood from all 35 or so PTCy patients with 1-year posttransplant specimens. Samples from some 40 PTCy-treated patients, along with samples from roughly 15 of their related bone marrow donors, underwent antigen receptor sequencing. Because TRA and TRB clonality were tightly correlated in nine or ten samples, subsequent TCR analyses were focused on TRB only. Public TRB sequences were compared against a database of over 3,600 sequences linked to responses to pathogens, tumor antigens, self-antigens and alloantigens. Up to 3 additional blood samples from 2 to 5.2 years after transplant were also TRB-sequenced in 3 patients, as was pretransplant blood from several patients. Study-wide conclusions, independent of this receptor: At 1-2 months, donor-recipient similarity was low but rose over the first year, and the later blood repertoires were often dominated by donor CD8+ memory clones. The TRB repertoires of T cells infiltrating skin or GI tract showed only limited overlap with the TRB repertoires of T cells in blood. Across fewer than 55 patients, TRB clonality was highly associated with recipient CMV seropositivity and CMV reactivation, and PTCy diversity was similar to diversity in CNI/methotrexate controls.

Peripheral blood samples were provided by related bone marrow donors on the day of marrow donation. Mononuclear cells from peripheral blood and bone marrow were separated by Ficoll-Hypaque density centrifugation and then cryopreserved. The cysteine opens and the phenylalanine closes a CDR3 of 14 amino acids. The only DNA kept is the CDR3, 42 bases in frame from the first base. Trimming accounts for 8 bases at V and 4 bases at J, while the number of junction bases matched to no gene is 6. From the germline V gene, CDR1 is MNHEY and CDR2 is SVGAGI. Genomic DNA was used for TRB sequencing, which was performed with the immunoSEQ assay at survey resolution or with the hsTCRB kit. In the authors' own workflow: The immunoSEQ software handled the initial read processing, while the LymphoSeq R package was used for the repertoire analyses. For each TRB dataset, clonality was calculated as 1 minus normalized Shannon entropy, and the Gini coefficient was computed as well. Phenotypes of unsorted samples were inferred by mapping TRB sequences from sorted subsets of the recipient or donor onto unsorted samples of the same recipient. TCRdb's version of the immuneACCESS table is confined to in-frame rearrangements and falls short of the full clone set. An unresolved V gene accounts for under half of the shortfall where checked; the remainder is of unknown origin. That table supplies the V and J calls and clone size; D and trimming were determined from the DNA. This sample is represented by nearly 25,000 clones, with no singletons among them. Of the sample, 4% to 5.5% falls within the top ten clones.

This clone was seen many times. The specificity of this receptor is unknown. Per-base quality was not reported, and no clone a single base away is much larger than it. This TCR was recovered from a woman aged 45-60 years in good health, CMV-negative, and a related stem cell transplant donor. The source material was PBMCs. Recombination connected TRBV6-5 to TRBJ1-5; 9 nucleotides in the junction match TRBD1. The nucleotide sequence is given as TGTGCCAGCCAGGGGACAGGGCCGAATCAGCCCCAGCATTTT. The encoded protein is CASQGTGPNQPQHF.